This T cell receptor (beta chain) was documented in a study of blood T cell repertoires in COVID-19. The CDR3 has 19 residues. V gave up 5 bases and J gave up 0 bases; unmatched junction bases: 11. CDR1 is SGHTA, CDR2 FQGNSA, per germline. Per the original data handling: Reference gene primers were amplified, and this amplification served to estimate nucleated cell counts. The method was immunoSEQ multiplex PCR; TCRdb's version includes in-frame clones alone and lacks a portion of them. V and J calls and clone size are those listed in that table; D and trimming were worked out from the DNA. The sample has over 250,000 clones, about four fifths seen once; the top ten hold almost 1.5%.

This receptor was taken from a human donor with COVID-19, enrolled during active disease. The donor label of this sample is uncertain. The gene calls are TRBV7-2 and TRBJ2-1, with TRBD2 matching over 12 bases. Sequencing was done on a sample of peripheral blood. The CDR3 region has the DNA TGTGCCAGCAGCGTCGGACTAGCGGGAAGGGAGAACTCCTACAATGAGCAGTTCTTC. Its translation is CASSVGLAGRENSYNEQFF. The full variable domain, in which reference TRBV7-2 and TRBJ2-1 provide the parts outside the CDR3, is GAGVSQSPSNKVTEKGKDVELRCDPISGHTALYWYRQSLGQGLEFLIYFQGNSAPDKSGLPSDRFSAERTGGSVSTLTIQRTQQEDSAVYLCASSVGLAGRENSYNEQFFGPGTRLTVL.